A single sample gave rise to the 2 T cell receptor beta chains below, sequenced in a study of blood T cell repertoires in COVID-19. Clones were sequenced by immunoSEQ multiplex PCR, and TCRdb holds only the in-frame ones, with some missing. Of 250,000 or so clones listed, roughly 86% were seen once; the top ten hold under 3%. What was sequenced was PBMCs or T cells enriched from blood (not recorded which). These receptors were collected from a woman aged 18 to 35 who had recovered from COVID-19.

The J gene is TRBJ2-5, the V gene TRBV11-2, with 7 bases matching TRBD1. V lost 2 bases to trimming and J lost 2 bases; unmatched junction nucleotides: 5. Germline CDR1 reads SGHAT; CDR2 reads FQNNGV. CDR3 size: 15 residues. This chain's CDR3 is CASSLSRQGQETQYF. The CDR3 region has the DNA TGTGCCAGCAGCTTATCTAGACAGGGACAAGAGACCCAGTACTTC.

This clone turned up a few times. The rearrangement joins TRBV19 to TRBJ1-5; tentatively, D is TRBD1 (5 bases). The germline gives CDR1 LNHDA, CDR2 SQIVND (reference sequence). Trimming removed 6 bases from V and 5 bases from J, with 14 bases in between. The CDR3 runs 14 residues. CDR3: CASRGGPVDQPQHF. The CDR3 nucleotides are TGTGCCAGTAGGGGGGGTCCGGTAGATCAGCCCCAGCATTTT.